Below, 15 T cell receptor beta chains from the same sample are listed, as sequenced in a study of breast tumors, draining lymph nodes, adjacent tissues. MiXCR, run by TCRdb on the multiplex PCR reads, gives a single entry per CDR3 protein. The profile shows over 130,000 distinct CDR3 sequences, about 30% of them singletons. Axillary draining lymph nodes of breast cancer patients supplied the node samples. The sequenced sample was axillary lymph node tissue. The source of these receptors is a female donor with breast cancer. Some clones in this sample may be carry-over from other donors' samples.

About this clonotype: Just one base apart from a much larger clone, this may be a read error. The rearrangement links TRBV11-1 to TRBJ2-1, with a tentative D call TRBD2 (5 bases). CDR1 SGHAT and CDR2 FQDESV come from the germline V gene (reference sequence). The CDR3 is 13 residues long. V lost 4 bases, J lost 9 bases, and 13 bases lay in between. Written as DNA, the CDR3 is TGTGCCAGCAGCTCCGGACTTGATTCTGAGCAGTTCTTC. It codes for CASSSGLDSEQFF.

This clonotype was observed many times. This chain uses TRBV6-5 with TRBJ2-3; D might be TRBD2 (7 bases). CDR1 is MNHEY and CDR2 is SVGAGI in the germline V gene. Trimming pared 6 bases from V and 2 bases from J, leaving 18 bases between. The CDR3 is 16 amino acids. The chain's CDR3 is CASSRLGGGATDTQYF. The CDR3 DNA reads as TGTGCCAGCAGCCGCTTGGGAGGGGGGGCCACAGATACGCAGTATTTT.

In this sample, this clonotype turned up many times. The chain's CDR3 is CSVPGDYKRDTQYF. DNA of the CDR3: TGCAGTGTACCTGGAGACTATAAGCGCGATACGCAGTATTTT. The chain combines TRBV20-1 with TRBJ2-3, with a possible D match to TRBD2 (5 bases). Germline CDR1 reads DFQATT; CDR2 reads SNEGSKA (reference sequence). The V and J ends lost 7 bases and 6 bases respectively, with 20 bases between them. CDR3 length: 14 residues.

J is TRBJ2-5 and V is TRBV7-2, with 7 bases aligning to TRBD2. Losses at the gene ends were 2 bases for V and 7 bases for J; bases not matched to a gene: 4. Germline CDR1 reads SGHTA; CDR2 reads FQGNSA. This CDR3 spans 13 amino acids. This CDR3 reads CASSLTGGGTQYF. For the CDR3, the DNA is TGTGCCAGCAGCTTAACGGGGGGTGGGACCCAGTACTTC.

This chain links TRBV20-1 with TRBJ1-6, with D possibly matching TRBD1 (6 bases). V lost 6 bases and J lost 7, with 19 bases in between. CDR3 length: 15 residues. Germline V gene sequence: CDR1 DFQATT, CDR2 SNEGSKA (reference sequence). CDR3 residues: CSAITSGGRNSPLHF. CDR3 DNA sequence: TGCAGTGCCATCACTAGCGGGGGGCGGAATTCACCCCTCCACTTT.

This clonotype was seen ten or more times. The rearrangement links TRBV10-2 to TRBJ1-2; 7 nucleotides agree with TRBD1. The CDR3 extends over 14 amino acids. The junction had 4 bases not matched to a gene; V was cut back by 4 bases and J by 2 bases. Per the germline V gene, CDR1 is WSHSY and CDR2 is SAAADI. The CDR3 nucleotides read TGCGCCAGCAGTGGGGGACAGTCAAACTATGGCTACACCTTC. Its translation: CASSGGQSNYGYTF.

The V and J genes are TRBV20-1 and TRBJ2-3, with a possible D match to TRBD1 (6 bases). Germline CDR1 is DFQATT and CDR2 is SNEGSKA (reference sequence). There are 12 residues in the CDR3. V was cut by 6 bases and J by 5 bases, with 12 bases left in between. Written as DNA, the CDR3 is TGCAGTGCCACGTCCAGGGGAGATACGCAGTATTTT. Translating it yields CSATSRGDTQYF.

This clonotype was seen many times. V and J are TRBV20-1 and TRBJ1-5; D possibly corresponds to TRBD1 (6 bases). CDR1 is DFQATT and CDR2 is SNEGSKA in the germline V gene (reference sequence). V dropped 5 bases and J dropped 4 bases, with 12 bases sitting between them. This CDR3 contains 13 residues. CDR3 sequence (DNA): TGCAGTGCTCAGAAACAGGGTAATCAGCCCCAGCATTTT. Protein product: CSAQKQGNQPQHF.

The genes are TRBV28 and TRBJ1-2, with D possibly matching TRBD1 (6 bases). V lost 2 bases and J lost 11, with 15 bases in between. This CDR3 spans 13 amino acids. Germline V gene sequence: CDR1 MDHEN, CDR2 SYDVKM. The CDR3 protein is CASSLRGRGGYTF. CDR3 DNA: TGTGCCAGCAGTTTAAGGGGGAGGGGGGGGTACACCTTC.

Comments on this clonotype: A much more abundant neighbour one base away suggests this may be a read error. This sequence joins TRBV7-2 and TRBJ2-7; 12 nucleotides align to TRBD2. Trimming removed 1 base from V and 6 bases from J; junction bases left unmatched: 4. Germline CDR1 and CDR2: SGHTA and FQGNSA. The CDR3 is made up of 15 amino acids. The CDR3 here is CASSLGLAGVCEQYV. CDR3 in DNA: TGTGCCAGCAGCTTAGGACTAGCGGGGGTATGCGAGCAGTACGTC.

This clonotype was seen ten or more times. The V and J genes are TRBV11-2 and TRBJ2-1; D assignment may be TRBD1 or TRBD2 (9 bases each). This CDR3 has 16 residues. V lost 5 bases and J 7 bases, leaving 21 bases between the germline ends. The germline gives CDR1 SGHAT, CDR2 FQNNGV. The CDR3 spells CASSPRGGQGPNEQFF. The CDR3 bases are TGTGCCAGCAGCCCGCGGGGGGGACAGGGTCCGAATGAGCAGTTCTTC.

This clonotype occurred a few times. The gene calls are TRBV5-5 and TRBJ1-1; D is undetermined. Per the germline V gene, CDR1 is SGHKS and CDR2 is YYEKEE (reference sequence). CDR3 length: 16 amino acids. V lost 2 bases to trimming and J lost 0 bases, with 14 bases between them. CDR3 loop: CASSFGSPQMNTEAFF. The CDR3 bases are TGTGCCAGCAGCTTTGGGTCCCCGCAGATGAACACTGAAGCTTTCTTT.

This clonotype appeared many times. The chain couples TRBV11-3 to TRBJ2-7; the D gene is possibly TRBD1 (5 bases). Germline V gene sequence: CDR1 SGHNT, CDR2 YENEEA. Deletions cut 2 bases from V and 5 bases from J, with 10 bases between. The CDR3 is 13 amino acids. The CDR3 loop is CASSLLGRDEQYV. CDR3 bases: TGTGCCAGCAGCTTATTGGGCAGGGACGAGCAGTACGTC.

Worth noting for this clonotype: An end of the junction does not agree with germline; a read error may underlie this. The CDR3 region has the DNA TGTGCCAGCAGTGCTCCTGTGTACAGGGGGCTTGCTGGGGGCACTGACGCTTTCTTT. Its protein is CASSAPVYRGLAGGTDAFF. The chain recombines TRBV2 with TRBJ1-1, with 9 bases aligning to TRBD1. This CDR3 is built from 19 residues. Germline CDR1 SNHLY, CDR2 FYNNEI.

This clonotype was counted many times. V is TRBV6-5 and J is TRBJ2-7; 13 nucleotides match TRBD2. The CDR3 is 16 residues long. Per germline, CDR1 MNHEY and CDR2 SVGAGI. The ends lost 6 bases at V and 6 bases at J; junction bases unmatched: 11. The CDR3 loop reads CASRRGLAGALFEQYF. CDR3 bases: TGTGCCAGCAGACGAGGACTAGCGGGGGCCCTTTTCGAGCAGTACTTC.